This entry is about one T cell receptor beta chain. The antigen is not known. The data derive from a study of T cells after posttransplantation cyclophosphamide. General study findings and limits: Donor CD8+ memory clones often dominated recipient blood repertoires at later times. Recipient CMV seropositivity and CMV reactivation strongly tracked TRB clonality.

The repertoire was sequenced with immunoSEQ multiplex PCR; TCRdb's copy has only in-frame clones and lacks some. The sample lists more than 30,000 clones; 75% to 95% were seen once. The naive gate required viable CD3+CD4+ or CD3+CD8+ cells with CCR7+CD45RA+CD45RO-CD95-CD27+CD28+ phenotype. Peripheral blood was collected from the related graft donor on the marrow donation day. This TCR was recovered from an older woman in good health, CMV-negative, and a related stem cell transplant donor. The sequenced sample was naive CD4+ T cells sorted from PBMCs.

DNA for the CDR3: TGTGCCAGCAGCTTAGGACAGGGGGGAGAAAGATACACCTTC. It yields the protein CASSLGQGGERYTF. This chain joins TRBV7-9 and TRBJ1-2, with 9 bases fitting TRBD1. Trimming cost V 1 base and J 11 bases; bases outside gene matches: 8. CDR3 length equals 14 residues. Germline V CDR1 and CDR2: SEHNR, FQNEAQ (reference sequence).